This is a list of T cell receptor beta chains from one sample in a study of vaccination and CD4 T cells after COVID-19. These receptors' antigens are unknown. TCRdb reprocessed the PCR reads via MiXCR and lists one record per CDR3 protein. The sample holds over 9,000 distinct CDR3 sequences, under 60% seen once. The specimen was CD4+ T cells from blood, cultured in vitro. All receptors come from a human donor who had recovered from COVID-19. Both conserved end residues are part of each CDR3. The D gene is left open where the match is weak. The listing skips clone size in some rows; elsewhere it reads once, few, many or a size class.

CDR3 length | J gene | clone size | D gene | V gene | CDR3 DNA | CDR3 protein
14 | TRBJ2-3 | . | . | TRBV7-9 | TGTGCCAGCAGCTTCCTATCTTGGGGGGATACGCAGTATTTT | CASSFLSWGDTQYF
14 | TRBJ1-2 | . | TRBD1 | TRBV2 | TGTGCCAGCAGGGGACAGCGATCTAACTATGGCTACACCTTC | CASRGQRSNYGYTF
15 | TRBJ1-2 | . | TRBD1 | TRBV7-9 | TGTGCCAGCAGCTCCTACAGGGGCGCGATCTATGGCTACACCTTC | CASSSYRGAIYGYTF
15 | TRBJ2-2 | . | . | TRBV18 | TGTGCCAGCTCACCATCTACAGGGCTCACCGGGGAGCTGTTTTTT | CASSPSTGLTGELFF
13 | TRBJ1-2 | . | . | TRBV18 | TGTGCCAGCTCACCGGACAGATCATATGGCTACACCTTC | CASSPDRSYGYTF
12 | TRBJ1-5 | . | . | TRBV6-2/TRBV6-3 | TGTGCCAGCAGCCCAATGAATCAGCCCCAGCATTTT | CASSPMNQPQHF
16 | TRBJ2-7 | . | TRBD1 | TRBV7-8 | TGTGCCAGCAGCTTAGGGGGGGGGACAGGGTCCTACGAGCAGTACTTC | CASSLGGGTGSYEQYF
15 | TRBJ1-1 | . | TRBD1 | TRBV5-6 | TGTGCCAGCAGTTACCAACAGGGGGAATGGGCTGAAGCTTTCTTT | CASSYQQGEWAEAFF
16 | TRBJ2-3 | . | TRBD2 | TRBV12-3/TRBV12-4 | TGTGCCAGCAGTTTGGGAGGGGCGCACCGCACAGATACGCAGTATTTT | CASSLGGAHRTDTQYF
12 | TRBJ2-1 | . | . | TRBV2 | TGTGCCAGCAGTTCCGGGTTGAATGAGCAGTTCTTC | CASSSGLNEQFF
15 | TRBJ1-2 | few | . | TRBV10-3 | TGTGCCATCAGTGAAGGCAGGGCAGGATTGTATGGCTACACCTTC | CAISEGRAGLYGYTF
15 | TRBJ2-1 | . | TRBD2 | TRBV2 | TGTGCCAGCAGTGAAGGCGGGGGAACCTACAATGAGCAGTTCTTC | CASSEGGGTYNEQFF
15 | TRBJ1-6 | . | TRBD1 | TRBV6-5 | TGTGCCAGCAGTTACGGGGACAGGGATAATTCACCCCTCCACTTT | CASSYGDRDNSPLHF
20 | TRBJ1-1 | few | TRBD1 | TRBV19 | TGTGCCAGTAGTATCATGGACAGGGACCACCGGACCGGGGAGATCACTGAAGCTTTCTTT | CASSIMDRDHRTGEITEAFF
15 | TRBJ2-3 | . | TRBD2 | TRBV20-1 | TGCAGTGCTAGAGATCTGGAGCGGGGTACAGATACGCAGTATTTT | CSARDLERGTDTQYF
13 | TRBJ1-2 | few | TRBD1 | TRBV20-1 | TGCAGTGCTGTGGGCGACAGGGGGTATGGCTACACCTTC | CSAVGDRGYGYTF
15 | TRBJ1-1 | few | . | TRBV5-1 | TGCGCCAGCAGCTGGGGTAACCCTCCCAACACTGAAGCTTTCTTT | CASSWGNPPNTEAFF
17 | TRBJ2-2 | few | . | TRBV7-9 | TGTGCCAGCAGCCCCTTGACAGATTCCCTAAACACCGGGGAGCTGTTTTTT | CASSPLTDSLNTGELFF
14 | TRBJ1-2 | . | . | TRBV15 | TGTGCCACCAGCATCGACTCGGGTCTCTATGGCTACACCTTC | CATSIDSGLYGYTF
14 | TRBJ1-5 | few | TRBD1 | TRBV2 | TGTGCCAGCAGTGAAGGAAACAGGGGACAGCCCCAGCATTTT | CASSEGNRGQPQHF
12 | TRBJ1-2 | once | . | TRBV20-1 | TGCAGTGCTGGTCAGGGGCTCGATGGCTACACCTTC | CSAGQGLDGYTF
15 | TRBJ1-4 | once | TRBD1 | TRBV27 | TGTGCCAGCAGTCGACTACAGGGGACTAATGAAAAACTGTTTTTT | CASSRLQGTNEKLFF
13 | TRBJ1-2 | . | . | TRBV5-4 | TGTGCCAGCAGCTCGGACGGTAACTATGGCTACACCTTC | CASSSDGNYGYTF
15 | TRBJ1-2 | . | . | TRBV7-2 | TGTGCCAGCAGCTTAGGTGAGGGGCTTGTAGAGGGCTACACCTTC | CASSLGEGLVEGYTF
12 | TRBJ1-2 | . | . | TRBV28 | TGTGCCAGCAGACTACAGGGCGGCGGCTACACCTTC | CASRLQGGGYTF
16 | TRBJ2-5 | few | . | TRBV18 | TGTGCCAGCTCACCCCTAGGCAAAGGGGCCCAAGAGACCCAGTACTTC | CASSPLGKGAQETQYF
15 | TRBJ1-3 | few | . | TRBV6-5 | TGTGCCAGCAGTTACTCGATGGGGGCCGGAAACACCATATATTTT | CASSYSMGAGNTIYF
15 | TRBJ2-2 | . | . | TRBV20-1 | TGCAGTGCTAGAGGGGGAGGGGGCGCCTCCGGGGAGCTGTTTTTT | CSARGGGGASGELFF
14 | TRBJ2-3 | few | . | TRBV10-2 | TGCGCCAGCACCGGACGTTCGGGGCCAGATACGCAGTATTTT | CASTGRSGPDTQYF
15 | TRBJ1-5 | few | . | TRBV19 | TGTGCCAGTAGTGCGACATCTTATAGCAATCAGCCCCAGCATTTT | CASSATSYSNQPQHF
13 | TRBJ1-5 | . | . | TRBV4-1 | TGCGCCAGCAGCCAAGGGGGTGACCAGCCCCAGCATTTT | CASSQGGDQPQHF
15 | TRBJ1-5 | few | . | TRBV5-1 | TGCGCCAGCAGCTTGAGTGGTTATAGCAATCAGCCCCAGCATTTT | CASSLSGYSNQPQHF
18 | TRBJ2-2 | . | TRBD2 | TRBV6-2/TRBV6-3 | TGTGCCAGCAGTTACTCCCGGTTGAGCGGGGGGGACACCGGGGAGCTGTTTTTT | CASSYSRLSGGDTGELFF
13 | TRBJ2-7 | . | TRBD1 | TRBV6-1 | TGTGCCAGCAGGGGACAGGGCTTAGGCGAGCAGTACTTC | CASRGQGLGEQYF
19 | TRBJ1-5 | . | TRBD1 | TRBV19 | TGTGCCAGTAGTAAGATTGGGACAGGGGGCGAATATAGCAATCAGCCCCAGCATTTT | CASSKIGTGGEYSNQPQHF
14 | TRBJ2-3 | few | . | TRBV27 | TGTGCCAGCTCCTCGGGGGTAAGAACAGATACGCAGTATTTT | CASSSGVRTDTQYF
14 | TRBJ1-2 | . | . | TRBV15 | TGTGCCACCAGCAGAGACACAGCGGTCTATGGCTACACCTTC | CATSRDTAVYGYTF
11 | TRBJ2-6 | . | . | TRBV7-9 | TGTGCCAGCAGCTTAGGGAACGTCCTGACTTTC | CASSLGNVLTF
15 | TRBJ2-1 | . | TRBD2 | TRBV10-3 | TGTGCCATCAGTGGGGGAAAACTAGCGGCTAATGAGCAGTTCTTC | CAISGGKLAANEQFF
14 | TRBJ2-3 | . | . | TRBV11-2 | TGTGCCAGCAGCTTAGTGGTCAGCACAGATACGCAGTATTTT | CASSLVVSTDTQYF
11 | TRBJ1-1 | . | . | TRBV6-5 | TGTGCCAGCAGTTTAGCTGAAGAAGCTTTCTTT | CASSLAEEAFF
14 | TRBJ1-2 | few | . | TRBV30 | TGTGCCTGGAGTGGACAGGAGAATAACTATGGCTACACCTTC | CAWSGQENNYGYTF
16 | TRBJ1-5 | . | TRBD1 | TRBV19 | TGTGCCAGTAGTACCACAGGGGGCGGGAGCAATCAGCCCCAGCATTTT | CASSTTGGGSNQPQHF
15 | TRBJ1-6 | few | TRBD1 | TRBV6-1 | TGTGCCAGCAGTCCCCGGGACAGGGCTAATTCACCCCTCCACTTT | CASSPRDRANSPLHF
15 | TRBJ2-1 | . | TRBD2 | TRBV20-1 | TGCAGTGCTAGAGATAACGGGGGGGTGTACAATGAGCAGTTCTTC | CSARDNGGVYNEQFF
17 | TRBJ2-2 | few | . | TRBV5-4 | TGTGCCAGCAGCTTAGGACTCCACAATACTCACACCGGGGAGCTGTTTTTT | CASSLGLHNTHTGELFF
17 | TRBJ1-4 | few | . | TRBV6-5 | TGTGCCAGCAGTTACTCTAAACCGGGGGGGACTAATGAAAAACTGTTTTTT | CASSYSKPGGTNEKLFF
13 | TRBJ1-1 | . | . | TRBV18 | TGTGCCAGCTCACTGTCCCTGCAAACTGAAGCTTTCTTT | CASSLSLQTEAFF
14 | TRBJ2-7 | . | TRBD1 | TRBV11-3 | TGTGCCAGCAGTACCGGGACAGGGGGTCGGGAGCAGTACTTC | CASSTGTGGREQYF
15 | TRBJ1-6 | . | . | TRBV21-1 | TGTGCCAGATACTGGTGGGGACCGAGTAATTCACCCCTCCACTTT | CARYWWGPSNSPLHF
12 | TRBJ2-3 | . | . | TRBV20-1 | TGCAGTGCGGTAGTTTCCACAGATACGCAGTATTTT | CSAVVSTDTQYF